A single sample gave rise to the 14 T cell receptor beta chains below, sequenced in a study of blood T cell repertoires in COVID-19. Data came from immunoSEQ multiplex PCR; TCRdb stores just in-frame clones and leaves some out. The data hold a few hundred thousand clones, with roughly 87% observed a single time. The sequenced sample consisted of peripheral blood. These TCRs come from a woman between 40 and 50 years old who had recovered from COVID-19.

The rearrangement uses TRBV7-9 and TRBJ1-3; TRBD1 aligns across 9 bases. The CDR3 is 16 residues long. J gave up 1 base and V 7 bases, and 8 bases lay outside the gene matches. Germline assignment: CDR1 SEHNR and CDR2 FQNEAQ (reference sequence). Here the CDR3 reads CASTPNRGRSGNTIYF. The CDR3 DNA follows: TGTGCCAGCACCCCAAACAGGGGGCGGTCTGGAAACACCATATATTTT.

V gene TRBV7-9 combines with J gene TRBJ2-1; no clear D. V shed 2 bases and J shed 5 bases, with 10 bases lying between them. Germline V lookup: CDR1 SEHNR, CDR2 FQNEAQ (reference sequence). The CDR3 loop spans 14 amino acids. In nucleotides, the CDR3 is TGTGCCAGCAGCTTACTGGCAGAAAACAATGAGCAGTTCTTC. Translation gives CASSLLAENNEQFF.

The chain links TRBV5-1 to TRBJ2-1; 10 bases fit TRBD2. Germline V gene sequence: CDR1 SGHRS, CDR2 YFSETQ. With V trimmed by 0 bases and J by 5 bases, 14 bases remained unmatched. The CDR3 sequence is 19 residues long. The CDR3 DNA reads as TGCGCCAGCAGCTTGGAGGAAATATCCGGGACTAGCGAAAACAATGAGCAGTTCTTC. It translates to CASSLEEISGTSENNEQFF.

This chain joins TRBV4-1 and TRBJ1-5; no clear D. Trimming left V 1 base short and J 7 bases short, with 11 bases between. CDR3 length equals 14 residues. Germline V CDR1 and CDR2: MGHRA, YSYEKL. The CDR3: CASSQASAGQPQHF. DNA of the CDR3: TGCGCCAGCAGCCAAGCGTCAGCGGGGCAGCCCCAGCATTTT.

The J gene is TRBJ1-1, the V gene TRBV5-6; 11 bases agree with TRBD1. Germline CDR1 reads SGHDT; CDR2 reads YYEEEE. There are 14 residues in the CDR3. V shed 4 bases, J shed 11 bases, and the junction held 10 bases outside the gene matches. The CDR3 loop is CASSGGGTGGPAFF. The CDR3 region has the DNA TGTGCCAGCAGCGGGGGAGGGACAGGGGGTCCTGCTTTCTTT.

CDR3 DNA sequence: TGTGCCAGCAGTTTACAGGGATTCACTGAAGCTTTCTTT. Protein product: CASSLQGFTEAFF. This chain connects TRBV27 to TRBJ1-1; D might be TRBD1 (5 bases). CDR1 is MNHEY and CDR2 is SMNVEV in the germline V gene (reference sequence). The CDR3 has 13 residues. V shed 2 bases and J shed 4 bases, with 8 bases lying between them.

The chain recombines TRBV9 with TRBJ2-1, with no clear D. Trimming cost V 4 bases and J 4 bases, with 12 bases left between them. The germline CDR1 and CDR2 sequences are SGDLS and YYNGEE. This CDR3 contains 14 residues. The CDR3 region is CASSYSSGYNEQFF. The CDR3 nucleotides are TGTGCCAGCAGCTACTCCTCCGGGTACAATGAGCAGTTCTTC.

The V gene is TRBV10-3, the J gene TRBJ1-2; D gene ambiguous. The germline gives CDR1 ENHRY, CDR2 SYGVKD. The CDR3 has 14 amino acids. V lost 2 bases and J lost 10, with 17 bases in between. The DNA for the CDR3 is TGTGCCATCAGTGAGGTTGCGGGTATAACCGACTACACCTTC. Residues: CAISEVAGITDYTF.

The genes are TRBV11-2 and TRBJ1-4; no clear D gene. Trimming took 1 base from V and 6 from J, leaving 6 bases between them. This CDR3 has 13 residues. CDR1 and CDR2 from the germline V gene are SGHAT and FQNNGV. The CDR3: CASSLVGDEKLFF. Written as DNA, the CDR3 is TGTGCCAGCAGCTTAGTGGGAGATGAAAAACTGTTTTTT.

V usage is TRBV6-2 or TRBV6-3 and J usage is TRBJ2-2; 15 positions match TRBD2. With V trimmed by 5 bases and J by 4 bases, 11 bases remained unmatched. There are 19 residues in the CDR3. Germline loops: CDR1 MNHEY, CDR2 SVGEGT. CDR3 region: CASSRLVGLAGGGTGELFF. The DNA for the CDR3 is TGTGCCAGCAGTCGGTTGGTGGGACTAGCGGGAGGAGGCACCGGGGAGCTGTTTTTT.

V usage is TRBV7-2 and J usage is TRBJ2-1; D is unclear. The length of the CDR3 is 13 residues. V gave up 2 bases and J gave up 9 bases, with 11 bases separating them. Germline V gene sequence: CDR1 SGHTA, CDR2 FQGNSA. The CDR3 is CASSLNGGLEQFF. CDR3 coding DNA: TGTGCCAGCAGCTTAAACGGTGGGCTTGAGCAGTTCTTC.

This chain uses TRBV4-1 with TRBJ1-4; TRBD1 is a possible D gene (6 bases). V was shortened by 4 bases and J by 5 bases, with 17 bases between the two germline ends. CDR3 size: 16 residues. Germline assignment: CDR1 MGHRA and CDR2 YSYEKL. The CDR3 protein is CASSPLAGQPNEKLFF. The CDR3 nucleotides read TGCGCCAGCAGCCCTTTAGCGGGACAACCAAATGAAAAACTGTTTTTT.

V usage is TRBV6-5 and J usage is TRBJ2-4; tentative D call: TRBD1 (6 bases). V shed 4 bases and J shed 1 base, with 11 bases lying between them. CDR1 and CDR2 from the germline V gene are MNHEY and SVGAGI. CDR3 length: 15 residues. The DNA for the CDR3 is TGTGCCAGCAGTTTTCCGCAGGGGGCCAAAAACATTCAGTACTTC. Translated, it gives CASSFPQGAKNIQYF.

V and J are TRBV4-2 and TRBJ2-3; weak D call: TRBD2 (5 bases). The length of the CDR3 is 17 residues. With 0 bases removed from V and 2 bases from J, the gap between germline ends came to 15 bases. Germline CDR1 and CDR2: LGHNA and YNFKEQ. Written as DNA, the CDR3 is TGTGCCAGCAGCCAAGATGCTGAGGGCAGACTCACAGATACGCAGTATTTT. Encoded protein: CASSQDAEGRLTDTQYF.